The TCR beta chain under discussion was sequenced for a study of regulatory T cells in long-lasting Graves disease. CDR3 regions were amplified by Arm-PCR using iRepertoire HTBI primers to build TCR beta libraries. TCRdb called the multiplex PCR reads again in MiXCR, with one record for every CDR3 protein. The repertoire includes some 500,000 distinct CDR3 sequences, about 16% of them detected once, and 25% sits in the top ten. Time point noted: newly diagnosed GD, antithyroid drugs for less than 3 months. PBMC RNA served as the TCR library source. This CDR3 has 15 amino acids. The V end lost 1 base, the J end lost 4 bases, and 13 bases lay between the germline ends. CDR1 and CDR2 (germline): ENHRY, SYGVKD. The same data also contributed to another study, on T cells in Graves' hyperthyroidism and ophthalmopathy.

This clonotype was sampled from a middle-aged woman with Graves disease. The gene calls are TRBV10-3 and TRBJ1-2; a weak D match, TRBD1 (6 bases). The sample consisted of peripheral blood mononuclear cells (PBMCs), taken at new diagnosis, from a patient treated with antithyroid drugs. The CDR3 spells CAISELVGALYGYTF. The CDR3 coding sequence is TGTGCCATCAGTGAGTTGGTGGGGGCCCTCTATGGCTACACCTTC.